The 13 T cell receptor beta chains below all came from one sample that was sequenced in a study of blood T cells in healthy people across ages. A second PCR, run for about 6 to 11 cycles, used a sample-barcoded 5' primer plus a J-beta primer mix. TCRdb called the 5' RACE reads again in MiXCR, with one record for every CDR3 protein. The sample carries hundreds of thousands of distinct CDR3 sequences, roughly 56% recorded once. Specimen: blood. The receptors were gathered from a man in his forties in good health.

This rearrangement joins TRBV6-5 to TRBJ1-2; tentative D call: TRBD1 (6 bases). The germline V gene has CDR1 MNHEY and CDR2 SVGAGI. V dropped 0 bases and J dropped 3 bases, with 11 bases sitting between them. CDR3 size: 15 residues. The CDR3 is CASSYSRDTYYGYTF. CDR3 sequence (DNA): TGTGCCAGCAGTTACTCCCGGGACACTTACTATGGCTACACCTTC.

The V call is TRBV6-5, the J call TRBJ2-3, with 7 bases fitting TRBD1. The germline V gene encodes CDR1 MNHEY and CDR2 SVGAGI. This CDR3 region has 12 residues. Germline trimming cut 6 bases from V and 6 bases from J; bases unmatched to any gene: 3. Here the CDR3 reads CASRGGVDTQYF. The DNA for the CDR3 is TGTGCCAGCAGAGGGGGCGTGGATACGCAGTATTTT.

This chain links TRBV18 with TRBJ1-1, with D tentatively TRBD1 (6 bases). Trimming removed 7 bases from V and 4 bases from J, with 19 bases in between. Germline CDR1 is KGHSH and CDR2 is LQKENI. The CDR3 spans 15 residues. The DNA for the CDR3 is TGTGCCAGCTTGCCACTAACAGGACAGTCCACTGAAGCTTTCTTT. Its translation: CASLPLTGQSTEAFF.

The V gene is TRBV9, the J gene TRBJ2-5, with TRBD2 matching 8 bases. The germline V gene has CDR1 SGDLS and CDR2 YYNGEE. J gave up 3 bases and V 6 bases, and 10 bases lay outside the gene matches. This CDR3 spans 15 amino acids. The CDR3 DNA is TGTGCCAGCACGGAAGGACGAGCGGGGGAAGAGACCCAGTACTTC. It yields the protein CASTEGRAGEETQYF.

The DNA of the CDR3 is TGCAGCGTAGACCAACTAGCGGGGGTCAGCAATGAGCAGTTCTTC. Residues: CSVDQLAGVSNEQFF. The gene calls are TRBV29-1 and TRBJ2-1, with 11 bases that match TRBD2. The V gene end was trimmed by 6 bases and the J gene end by 6 bases; junction bases not matched to a gene: 10. CDR1 and CDR2 (germline): SQVTM, ANQGSEA. This CDR3 has 15 amino acids.

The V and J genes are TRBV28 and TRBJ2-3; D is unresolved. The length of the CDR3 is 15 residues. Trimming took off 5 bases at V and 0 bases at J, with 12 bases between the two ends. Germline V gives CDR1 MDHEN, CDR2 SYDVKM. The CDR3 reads CASSPYVASTDTQYF. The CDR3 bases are TGTGCCAGCAGTCCCTACGTGGCTAGCACAGATACGCAGTATTTT.

In nucleotides, the CDR3 is TGTGCCACCAGTGAGAACCGGGACAGGGTAGCCTACACCTTC. This translates into CATSENRDRVAYTF. The chain joins TRBV24-1 to TRBJ1-2, with 9 positions matching TRBD1. Germline assignment: CDR1 KGHDR and CDR2 SFDVKD. The V and J ends lost 4 bases and 10 bases, in that order; junction bases with no gene match: 9. The CDR3 has 14 residues.

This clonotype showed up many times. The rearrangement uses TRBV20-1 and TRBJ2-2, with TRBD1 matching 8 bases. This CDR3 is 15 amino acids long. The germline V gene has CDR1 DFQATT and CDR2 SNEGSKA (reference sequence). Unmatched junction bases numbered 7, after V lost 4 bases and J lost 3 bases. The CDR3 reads CSAIQGAPDTGELFF. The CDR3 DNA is TGCAGTGCTATTCAGGGGGCGCCGGACACCGGGGAGCTGTTTTTT.

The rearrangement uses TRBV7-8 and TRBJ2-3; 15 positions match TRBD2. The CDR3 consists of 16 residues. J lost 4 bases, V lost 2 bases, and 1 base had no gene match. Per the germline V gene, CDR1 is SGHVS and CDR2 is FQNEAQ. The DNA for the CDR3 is TGTGCCAGCAGCTTATGGACTAGCGGGGGGGCAGATACGCAGTATTTT. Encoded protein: CASSLWTSGGADTQYF.

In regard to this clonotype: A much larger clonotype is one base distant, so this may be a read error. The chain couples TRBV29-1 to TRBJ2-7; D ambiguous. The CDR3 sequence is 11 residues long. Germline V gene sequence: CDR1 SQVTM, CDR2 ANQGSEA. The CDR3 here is CSGEGSYEQYF. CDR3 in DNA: TGCAGCGGTGAAGGCAGTTACGAGCAGTACTTC.

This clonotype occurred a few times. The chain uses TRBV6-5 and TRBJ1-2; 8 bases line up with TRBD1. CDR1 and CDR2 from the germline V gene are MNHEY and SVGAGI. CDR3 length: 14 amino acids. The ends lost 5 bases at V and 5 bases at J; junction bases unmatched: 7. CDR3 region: CASSLQGGDYGYTF. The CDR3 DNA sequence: TGTGCCAGCAGTCTACAGGGGGGCGATTATGGCTACACCTTC.

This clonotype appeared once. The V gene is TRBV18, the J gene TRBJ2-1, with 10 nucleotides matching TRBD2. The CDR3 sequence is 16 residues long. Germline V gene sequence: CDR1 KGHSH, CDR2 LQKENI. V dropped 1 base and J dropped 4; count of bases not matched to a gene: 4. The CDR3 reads CASSPQEAGGYNEQFF. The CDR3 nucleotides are TGTGCCAGCTCACCACAGGAAGCGGGAGGGTACAATGAGCAGTTCTTC.

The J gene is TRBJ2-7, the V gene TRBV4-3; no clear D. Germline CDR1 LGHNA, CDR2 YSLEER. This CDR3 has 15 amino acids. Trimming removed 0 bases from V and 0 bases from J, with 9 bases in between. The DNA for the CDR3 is TGCGCCAGCAGCCAAGAGCTTATGGACTCCTACGAGCAGTACTTC. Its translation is CASSQELMDSYEQYF.